The following is a T cell receptor beta chain sequence with its context. Its antigen is currently unknown. This specimen belongs to a study of T cell repertoires in cytomegalovirus infection. Study details: Selected CMV epitopes included recently identified HLA-C-restricted ones as well as well-studied HLA-B-restricted ones. Public TCR beta signatures were indicative of both CMV infection and a matching HLA type. Study findings and constraints: Across the ex vivo response, the dominant clonotypes were HLA-C-restricted CMV-specific TCR beta clonotypes. Identification of carriers of CMV plus the relevant HLA was performed using cumulative public TCR beta family frequency.

TCRdb processed the reads anew with MiXCR; each CDR3 protein has one entry. The table lists under 850,000 distinct CDR3 sequences, around a third of them singletons. Here the sequenced sample was cultured PBMCs, taken from culture after CMV antigen stimulation. The sequence came from a human donor in good health (CMV status not recorded). Some clones in this sample may be carry-over from other donors' samples.

The CDR3 is CSALYPSGGVPDTQYF. As DNA, the CDR3 is TGCAGTGCTCTCTATCCTAGCGGGGGGGTCCCGGATACGCAGTATTTT. This sequence joins TRBV20-1 and TRBJ2-3; 12 positions match TRBD2. Germline V gives CDR1 DFQATT, CDR2 SNEGSKA (reference sequence). The junction had 12 bases not matched to a gene; V was cut back by 5 bases and J by 6 bases. The length of the CDR3 is 16 residues.